The 8 T cell receptor beta chains given below trace back to one sample, sequenced in a study of blood T cell repertoires in COVID-19. TCRdb keeps only in-frame clones here, not all; method: immunoSEQ multiplex PCR. The table records 150,000 or so clones, around 85% of them present only once. The sequencing input was peripheral blood. These receptors were obtained from an older woman with acute or convalescent COVID-19.

The rearrangement links TRBV3-1 (or the pseudogene TRBV3-2) to TRBJ1-2; D not resolved. This CDR3 has 15 amino acids. The germline V and J ends were trimmed by 0 bases and 4 bases, with 12 bases remaining between them. Germline CDR1 LGHDT, CDR2 YNNKEL (reference sequence). The CDR3 nucleotides read TGTGCCAGCAGCCAAGAGCCGACACTCGTCTATGGCTACACCTTC. As protein: CASSQEPTLVYGYTF.

The chain has TRBV12-3 or TRBV12-4 and TRBJ1-2; 8 positions agree with TRBD1. The CDR3 runs 13 residues. Trimming at V came to 2 bases and at J to 6 bases, leaving 2 bases not matched to a gene. The CDR3 DNA reads TGTGCCAGCAGTTTACGACAGGGGAATGGCTACACCTTC. It specifies CASSLRQGNGYTF.

This clone came up once. This chain joins TRBV7-8 and TRBJ1-1, with unresolved D. The ends were cut back, 0 bases at V and 4 bases at J, with 9 bases in the middle. Germline CDR1 and CDR2: SGHVS and FQNEAQ. The CDR3 spans 14 residues. The CDR3 coding sequence is TGTGCCAGCAGCTTAGCTCGGGGAGGCACTGAAGCTTTCTTT. The encoded protein is CASSLARGGTEAFF.

The J gene is TRBJ1-1, the V gene TRBV3-1 (or the pseudogene TRBV3-2); 7 nucleotides align to TRBD1. V was pared by 7 bases and J by 1 base, with 6 bases of the junction left unmatched. This CDR3 contains 14 residues. Germline V gene lookup returns CDR1 LGHDT and CDR2 YNNKEL (reference sequence). The CDR3 DNA sequence: TGTGCCAGCACCAGGGGGGCCGCGAACACTGAAGCTTTCTTT. Its protein is CASTRGAANTEAFF.

V is TRBV7-2 and J is TRBJ2-3, with 7 bases matching TRBD1. Germline V CDR1 and CDR2: SGHTA, FQGNSA. The trim removed 5 bases at V and 11 bases at J, leaving 13 bases unmatched. The CDR3 extends over 14 amino acids. CDR3 DNA: TGTGCCAGCAGCCCAGCGAGGGGGCACAGATGGCAGTATTTT. It translates to CASSPARGHRWQYF.

This clone was counted between two and nine times. The chain uses TRBV14 and TRBJ1-1; D perhaps matches TRBD1 (6 bases). Trimming took 5 bases from V and 5 from J, leaving 24 bases between them. CDR3 length: 17 residues. Germline lookup yields CDR1 SGHDN and CDR2 FVKESK. The CDR3 DNA follows: TGTGCCAGCAGCTCGGGACGCAGGGGCACTGGACGGACTGAAGCTTTCTTT. Protein product: CASSSGRRGTGRTEAFF.

This chain joins TRBV28 and TRBJ2-1; D remains ambiguous. The V end was cut by 7 bases, the J end by 6 bases, with 13 bases between. Germline CDR1 reads MDHEN; CDR2 reads SYDVKM. The length of the CDR3 is 13 residues. CDR3 region: CASTSAALNEQFF. The CDR3 nucleotides read TGTGCCAGCACGAGCGCCGCTCTCAATGAGCAGTTCTTC.

As DNA, the CDR3 is TGCAGCGTCGACAGCGGGGTGAACACTGAAGCTTTCTTT. Its protein is CSVDSGVNTEAFF. The V and J genes are TRBV29-1 and TRBJ1-1, with a possible D match to TRBD1 (5 bases). The CDR3 is 13 residues long. V was trimmed by 6 bases and J by 0 bases, leaving 11 bases between them. Germline CDR1 reads SQVTM; CDR2 reads ANQGSEA.